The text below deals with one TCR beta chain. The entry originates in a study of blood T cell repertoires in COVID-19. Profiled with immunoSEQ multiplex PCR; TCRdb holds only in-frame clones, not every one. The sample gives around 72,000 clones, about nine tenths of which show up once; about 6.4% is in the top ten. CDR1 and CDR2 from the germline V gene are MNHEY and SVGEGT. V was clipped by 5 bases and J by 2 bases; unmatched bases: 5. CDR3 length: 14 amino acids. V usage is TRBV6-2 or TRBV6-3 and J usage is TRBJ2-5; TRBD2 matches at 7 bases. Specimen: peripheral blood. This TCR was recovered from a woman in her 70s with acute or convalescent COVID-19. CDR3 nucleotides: TGTGCCAGCAGTCGGCTAGCGGTTCAAGAGACCCAGTACTTC. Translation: CASSRLAVQETQYF.